These 23 T cell receptor beta chains were all obtained from the same sample, sequenced in a study of blood T cell repertoires in COVID-19. Profiled with immunoSEQ multiplex PCR; TCRdb holds only in-frame clones, not every one. This table has 150,000 to 200,000 clones, 70% to 85% appearing once. The source material was peripheral blood. Receptors were obtained from a woman of 80 years or more with acute or convalescent COVID-19.

This clone was detected a few times. V and J are TRBV19 and TRBJ2-7; 9 bases fit TRBD1. Germline CDR1 is LNHDA and CDR2 is SQIVND (reference sequence). This CDR3 region has 15 residues. V lost 6 bases, J lost 2 bases, and 8 bases stayed unmatched. Here the CDR3 DNA reads TGTGCCAGTAGCTCACCGGGACAGGGAACCTACGAGCAGTACTTC. Protein product: CASSSPGQGTYEQYF.

The J gene is TRBJ2-1, the V gene TRBV27, with D perhaps TRBD1 (5 bases). Deletions cut 0 bases from V and 0 bases from J, with 9 bases between. Germline loops: CDR1 MNHEY, CDR2 SMNVEV (reference sequence). CDR3 length equals 16 residues. CDR3 region: CASSLSIQASYNEQFF. Here the CDR3 DNA reads TGTGCCAGCAGTTTATCGATACAGGCCTCCTACAATGAGCAGTTCTTC.

V and J are TRBV10-2 and TRBJ2-7; 11 nucleotides match TRBD2. Germline V gene lookup returns CDR1 WSHSY and CDR2 SAAADI. The CDR3 runs to 16 residues. The ends lost 6 bases at V and 3 bases at J; junction bases unmatched: 10. The DNA for the CDR3 is TGCGCCAGCAGAGATCGACTAGCGGGACTGAACTACGAGCAGTACTTC. Translating it yields CASRDRLAGLNYEQYF.

The genes are TRBV6-5 and TRBJ2-5; 10 bases match TRBD2. In germline, CDR1 is MNHEY, CDR2 SVGAGI. This CDR3 region has 16 residues. V trimming: 1 base; J trimming: 5 bases; junction bases outside the gene matches: 7. The CDR3 DNA is TGTGCCAGCAGTTACTTTCCTAGCGGGAGCGGTGAGACCCAGTACTTC. Its translation is CASSYFPSGSGETQYF.

V gene TRBV11-2 combines with J gene TRBJ2-1; weak D call: TRBD2 (5 bases). The germline gives CDR1 SGHAT, CDR2 FQNNGV. The ends were cut back, 5 bases at V and 5 bases at J, with 16 bases in the middle. CDR3 length: 15 residues. CDR3 residues: CASSPGWAYNNEQFF. The CDR3 DNA is TGTGCCAGCAGCCCGGGGTGGGCTTACAACAATGAGCAGTTCTTC.

Here the CDR3 reads CASSPTSGSADTQYF. CDR3 in DNA: TGTGCCAGCAGCCCTACTAGCGGGAGCGCAGATACGCAGTATTTT. The gene calls are TRBV5-4 and TRBJ2-3; TRBD2 agrees at 11 bases. This CDR3 region has 15 residues. Germline V CDR1 and CDR2: SGHNT, YYREEE (reference sequence). The V and J ends lost 4 bases and 4 bases, in that order; junction bases with no gene match: 5.

This clone was detected once. This chain joins TRBV5-1 and TRBJ2-1; weak D call: TRBD2 (6 bases). CDR3 length: 15 residues. The germline V and J ends were trimmed by 4 bases and 9 bases, with 20 bases remaining between them. The germline V gene has CDR1 SGHRS and CDR2 YFSETQ. The CDR3 region is CASSISGASSVEQFF. CDR3 in DNA: TGCGCCAGCAGCATTAGCGGAGCTTCGTCTGTTGAGCAGTTCTTC.

This clone was observed a single time. The genes are TRBV11-3 and TRBJ2-1; TRBD2 matches at 8 bases. In germline, CDR1 is SGHNT, CDR2 YENEEA. V shed 4 bases and J 5 bases; nucleotides not matched to a gene: 7. The CDR3 is 15 residues long. CDR3 coding DNA: TGTGCCAGCAGCTCCGCGGGGGGCAGGAACAATGAGCAGTTCTTC. Amino acids: CASSSAGGRNNEQFF. Using reference TRBV11-3 and TRBJ2-1 for the parts outside the CDR3, the full variable domain is EAGVVQSPRYKIIEKKQPVAFWCNPISGHNTLYWYLQNLGQGPELLIRYENEEAVDDSQLPKDRFSAERLKGVDSTLKIQPAELGDSAVYLCASSSAGGRNNEQFFGPGTRLTVL.

This chain joins TRBV12-5 and TRBJ2-1; perhaps TRBD2 as D (6 bases). Trimming shortened V by 0 bases and J by 2 bases, and 8 bases separated the two germline ends. The CDR3 is 15 residues long. Germline values: CDR1 LGHNT, CDR2 FRNRAP. CDR3 nucleotides: TGTGCTAGTGGTTTGGTCGCGGGACCCTACAATGAGCAGTTCTTC. It codes for CASGLVAGPYNEQFF.

The rearrangement uses TRBV5-1 and TRBJ2-1, with D tentatively TRBD1 (6 bases). The CDR3 runs 15 residues. V lost 3 bases and J 0 bases, leaving 10 bases between the germline ends. Germline lookup yields CDR1 SGHRS and CDR2 YFSETQ. The CDR3 DNA sequence: TGCGCCAGCAGCTGGACGGACAGCTCCTACAATGAGCAGTTCTTC. Amino acid sequence: CASSWTDSSYNEQFF.

V and J are TRBV27 and TRBJ2-7; the D gene is possibly TRBD1 (7 bases). Germline lookup yields CDR1 MNHEY and CDR2 SMNVEV (reference sequence). The length of the CDR3 is 21 residues. Between the trimmed V and J ends, which lost 1 base and 0 bases, there was a span of 28 bases. The CDR3 loop is CASSLFGGSAGQTKSSYEQYF. CDR3 sequence (DNA): TGTGCCAGCAGTTTATTTGGGGGATCGGCGGGACAGACCAAGAGCTCCTACGAGCAGTACTTC.

Only one count was recorded for this clone. For the CDR3, the DNA is TGTGCCAGCTCACCACTCGCACCGGGACAGGGGACACCGGATCAGTACTTC. This gives the protein CASSPLAPGQGTPDQYF. The chain uses TRBV18 and TRBJ2-7, with 10 nucleotides matching TRBD1. Germline V gene lookup returns CDR1 KGHSH and CDR2 LQKENI. The CDR3 extends over 17 amino acids. The J segment lost 10 bases and the V segment lost 1 base, leaving 16 bases of the junction unmatched. The whole variable domain, remainder taken from reference TRBV18 and TRBJ2-7, is NAGVMQNPRHLVRRRGQEARLRCSPMKGHSHVYWYRQLPEEGLKFMVYLQKENIIDESGMPKERFSAEFPKEGPSILRIQQVVRGDSAAYFCASSPLAPGQGTPDQYFGPGTRLTVT.

The chain combines TRBV5-5 with TRBJ1-1; D gene ambiguous. V lost 5 bases and J lost 3, with 17 bases in between. Germline V CDR1 and CDR2: SGHKS, YYEKEE (reference sequence). There are 15 residues in the CDR3. The CDR3: CASRMDPNGDTEAFF. The CDR3 region has the DNA TGTGCCAGCAGGATGGACCCGAACGGGGACACTGAAGCTTTCTTT.

The chain has TRBV7-8 and TRBJ2-3; 14 nucleotides line up with TRBD2. Germline V gives CDR1 SGHVS, CDR2 FQNEAQ. The ends lost 4 bases at V and 4 bases at J; junction bases unmatched: 4. The CDR3 runs to 16 residues. The CDR3 loop is CASSWGLAGESDTQYF. The DNA for the CDR3 is TGTGCCAGCAGCTGGGGACTAGCGGGAGAATCAGATACGCAGTATTTT.

The rearrangement links TRBV25-1 to TRBJ2-5; 10 nucleotides agree with TRBD1. In germline, CDR1 is MGHDK, CDR2 SYGVNS. The CDR3 contains 16 residues. J lost 5 bases, V lost 3 bases, and 9 bases had no gene match. DNA of the CDR3: TGTGCCAGCAGTGATTATAGACAGGGGGCGGGGGAGACCCAGTACTTC. Protein: CASSDYRQGAGETQYF.

This chain uses TRBV7-9 with TRBJ1-1; TRBD1 might be the D (5 bases). Trimming left V 5 bases short and J 5 bases short, with 12 bases between. The length of the CDR3 is 13 residues. From germline, CDR1 is SEHNR and CDR2 FQNEAQ (reference sequence). CDR3: CASSPPGGTEAFF. The CDR3 bases are TGTGCCAGCAGCCCCCCGGGGGGTACTGAAGCTTTCTTT.

The J gene is TRBJ2-2, the V gene TRBV20-1; 11 bases fit TRBD2. The CDR3 totals 15 residues. V lost 3 bases to trimming and J lost 2 bases; unmatched junction nucleotides: 2. Germline CDR1 DFQATT, CDR2 SNEGSKA (reference sequence). CDR3 sequence: CSASTSGRNTGELFF. The CDR3 nucleotides are TGCAGTGCTAGTACTAGCGGGAGAAACACCGGGGAGCTGTTTTTT.

On this clone: The junction shows a germline mismatch at one end, possibly a read error. The chain couples TRBV19 to TRBJ2-6, with D perhaps TRBD2 (6 bases). Germline-derived CDR1 and CDR2 are LNHDA and SQIVND (reference sequence). This CDR3 spans 15 amino acids. This CDR3 reads CASTPVRWGVNVLTF. CDR3 DNA sequence: TGTGCCAGTACCCCAGTGAGGTGGGGGGTCAACGTCCTGACTTTC.

This clone was seen just once. The chain links TRBV7-9 to TRBJ1-6, with TRBD1 identical over 7 bases. Looked up from germline, CDR1 is SEHNR and CDR2 is FQNEAQ (reference sequence). The CDR3 has 14 amino acids. V shed 3 bases and J 8 bases; nucleotides not matched to a gene: 4. The CDR3 sequence is CASSLRQGDSPLHF. The DNA for the CDR3 is TGTGCCAGCAGCTTGAGGCAGGGGGATTCACCCCTCCACTTT.

The rearrangement joins TRBV30 to TRBJ2-5, with D possibly being TRBD1 (6 bases). The CDR3 has 13 amino acids. From germline, CDR1 is GTSNPN and CDR2 SVGIG (reference sequence). Deletions cut 0 bases from V and 5 bases from J, with 10 bases between. The CDR3 sequence: CAWSVQGVETQYF. For the CDR3, the DNA is TGTGCCTGGAGTGTACAGGGTGTGGAGACCCAGTACTTC.

The rearrangement links TRBV14 to TRBJ2-1, with 10 nucleotides matching TRBD2. Germline CDR1 reads SGHDN; CDR2 reads FVKESK. This CDR3 has 17 residues. Trimming removed 4 bases from V and 7 bases from J; junction bases left unmatched: 13. The CDR3 nucleotides read TGTGCCAGCAGCCTAAGGGGAAGCGGGAGGGCCTGGAATGAGCAGTTCTTC. Its protein product is CASSLRGSGRAWNEQFF.

This chain joins TRBV12-5 and TRBJ2-6, with D uncertain. Looked up from germline, CDR1 is LGHNT and CDR2 is FRNRAP. The ends were cut back, 0 bases at V and 0 bases at J, with 6 bases in the middle. The length of the CDR3 is 16 residues. CDR3 DNA sequence: TGTGCTAGTGGTTTGGTCCAGGCCTCTGGGGCCAACGTCCTGACTTTC. It is translated as CASGLVQASGANVLTF.

In this sample, this clone turned up a few times. The V and J genes are TRBV5-5 and TRBJ2-3; D is perhaps TRBD2 (5 bases). The CDR3 covers 13 residues. V lost 0 bases, J lost 6 bases, and 8 bases lay in between. Germline-derived CDR1 and CDR2 are SGHKS and YYEKEE (reference sequence). Written as DNA, the CDR3 is TGTGCCAGCAGCTTGGGATGGAGGGATACGCAGTATTTT. Protein: CASSLGWRDTQYF.